This TCR beta chain is from a study of a mutant IDH1 vaccine in newly diagnosed glioma. The CDR3 runs 13 residues. Per the germline V gene, CDR1 is SGHTA and CDR2 is FQGNSA. Comments on this clone: Compared with germline, one end of the junction differs, possibly owing to a read error.

Time point denoted: baseline, week 1 (first vaccination visit). Treatment given: pre-vaccination baseline after standard-of-care therapy. Method: immunoSEQ multiplex PCR; TCRdb's copy keeps in-frame clones and lacks some. The repertoire holds 25,000 to 35,000 clones, with around 85% as singletons. This chain uses TRBV7-2 with TRBJ2-2; D may be TRBD1 (6 bases). The receptor's source is a middle-aged woman with glioma. Sequences were derived from PBMCs, sampled from a glioma patient treated with radiotherapy, temozolomide or both. This CDR3 reads CASSSPRGQTVLF. The CDR3 bases are TGTGCCAGCAGCTCCCCCCGGGGACAAACTGTACTTTTT.